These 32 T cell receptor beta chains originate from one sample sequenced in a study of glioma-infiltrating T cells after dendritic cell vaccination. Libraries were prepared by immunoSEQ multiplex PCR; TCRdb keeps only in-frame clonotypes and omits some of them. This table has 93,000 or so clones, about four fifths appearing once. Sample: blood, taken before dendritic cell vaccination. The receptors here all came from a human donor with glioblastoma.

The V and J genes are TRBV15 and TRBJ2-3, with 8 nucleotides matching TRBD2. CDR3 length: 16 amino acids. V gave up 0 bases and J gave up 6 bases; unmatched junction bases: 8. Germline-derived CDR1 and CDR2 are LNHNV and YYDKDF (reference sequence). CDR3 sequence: CATSRDPRGGRDTQYF. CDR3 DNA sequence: TGTGCCACCAGCAGAGATCCCCGGGGGGGAAGGGATACGCAGTATTTT.

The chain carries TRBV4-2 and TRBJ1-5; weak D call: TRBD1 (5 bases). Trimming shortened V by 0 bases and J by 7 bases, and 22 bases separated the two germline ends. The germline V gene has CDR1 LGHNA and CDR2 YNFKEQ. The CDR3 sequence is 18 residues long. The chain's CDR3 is CASSQDSQGGNVLQPQHF. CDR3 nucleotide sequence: TGTGCCAGCAGCCAAGATTCCCAGGGTGGGAATGTTTTGCAGCCCCAGCATTTT.

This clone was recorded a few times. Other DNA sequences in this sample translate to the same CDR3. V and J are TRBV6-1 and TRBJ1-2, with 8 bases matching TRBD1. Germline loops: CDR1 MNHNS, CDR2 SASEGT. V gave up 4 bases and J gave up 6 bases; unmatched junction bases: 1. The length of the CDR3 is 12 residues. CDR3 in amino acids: CASSATGDGYTF. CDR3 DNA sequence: TGTGCCAGCAGTGCGACAGGGGATGGCTACACCTTC.

CDR3 sequence reads: CASSHAEIYGYTF. The CDR3 coding sequence is TGTGCCAGCAGCCACGCGGAAATCTATGGCTACACCTTC. The chain carries TRBV4-2 and TRBJ1-2; D is unclear. This CDR3 contains 13 residues. Germline assignment: CDR1 LGHNA and CDR2 YNFKEQ. Trimming shortened V by 3 bases and J by 4 bases, and 9 bases separated the two germline ends.

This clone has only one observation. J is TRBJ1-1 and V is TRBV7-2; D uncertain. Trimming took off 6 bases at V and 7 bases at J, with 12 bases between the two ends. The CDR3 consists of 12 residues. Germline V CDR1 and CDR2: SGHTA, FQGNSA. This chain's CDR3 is CASSPPYSEAFF. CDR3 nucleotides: TGTGCCAGCAGTCCACCGTACAGTGAAGCTTTCTTT.

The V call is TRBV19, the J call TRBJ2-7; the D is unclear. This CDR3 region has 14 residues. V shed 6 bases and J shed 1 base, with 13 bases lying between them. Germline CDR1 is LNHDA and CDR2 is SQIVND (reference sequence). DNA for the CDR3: TGTGCCAGTAGATCTACGACGGGTTCCTACGAGCAGTACTTC. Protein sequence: CASRSTTGSYEQYF.

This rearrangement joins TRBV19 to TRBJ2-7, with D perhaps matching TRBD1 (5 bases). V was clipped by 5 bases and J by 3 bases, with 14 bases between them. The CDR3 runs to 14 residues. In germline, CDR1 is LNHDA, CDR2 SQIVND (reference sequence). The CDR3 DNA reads TGTGCCAGTAGTCCCCGGACAAGTGGCTACGAGCAGTACTTC. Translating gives CASSPRTSGYEQYF.

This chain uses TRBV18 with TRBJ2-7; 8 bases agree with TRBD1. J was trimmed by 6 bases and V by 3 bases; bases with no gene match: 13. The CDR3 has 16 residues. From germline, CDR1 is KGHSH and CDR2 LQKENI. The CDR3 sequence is CASSPISGQDVFEQYF. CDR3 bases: TGTGCCAGCTCACCGATATCGGGACAGGATGTTTTCGAGCAGTACTTC.

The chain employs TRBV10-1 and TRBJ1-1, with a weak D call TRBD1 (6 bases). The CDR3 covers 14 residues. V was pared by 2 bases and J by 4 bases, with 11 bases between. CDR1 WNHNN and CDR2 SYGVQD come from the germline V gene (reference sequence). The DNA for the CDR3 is TGCGCCAGCAGTGAGAACTCAGGGGCCACTGAAGCTTTCTTT. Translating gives CASSENSGATEAFF.

The CDR3 DNA sequence: TGTGCCACCAGCTCTAGGACAGACCTCTATGGCTACACCTTC. It is translated as CATSSRTDLYGYTF. The chain employs TRBV15 and TRBJ1-2, with D possibly being TRBD1 (6 bases). The CDR3 contains 14 residues. Trimming removed 5 bases from V and 4 bases from J, with 14 bases in between. Per germline, CDR1 LNHNV and CDR2 YYDKDF (reference sequence).

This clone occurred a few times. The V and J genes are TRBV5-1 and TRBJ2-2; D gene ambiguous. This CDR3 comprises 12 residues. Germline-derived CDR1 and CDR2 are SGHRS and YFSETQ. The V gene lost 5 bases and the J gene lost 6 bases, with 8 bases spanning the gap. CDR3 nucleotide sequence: TGCGCCAGCAGGCTTGGAGCCGGGGAGCTGTTTTTT. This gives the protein CASRLGAGELFF.

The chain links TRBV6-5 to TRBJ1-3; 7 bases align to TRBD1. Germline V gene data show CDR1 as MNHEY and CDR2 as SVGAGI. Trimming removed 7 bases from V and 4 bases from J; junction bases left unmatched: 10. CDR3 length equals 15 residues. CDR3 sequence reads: CASTETGTEGNTIYF. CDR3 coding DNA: TGTGCCAGCACCGAAACCGGGACAGAAGGAAACACCATATATTTT.

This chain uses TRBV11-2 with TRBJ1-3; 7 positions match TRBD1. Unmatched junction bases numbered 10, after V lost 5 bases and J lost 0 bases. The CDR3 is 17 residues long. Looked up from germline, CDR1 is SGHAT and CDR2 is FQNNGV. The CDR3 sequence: CASSASGTANSGNTIYF. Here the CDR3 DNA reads TGTGCCAGCAGCGCTTCCGGGACAGCAAACTCTGGAAACACCATATATTTT.

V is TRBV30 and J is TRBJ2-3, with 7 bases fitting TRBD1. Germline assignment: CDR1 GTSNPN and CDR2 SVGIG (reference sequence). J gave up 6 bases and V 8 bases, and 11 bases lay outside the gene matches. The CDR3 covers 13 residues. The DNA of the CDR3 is TGTGCCGGAAGCCAGGGGGTGGGGGATACGCAGTATTTT. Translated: CAGSQGVGDTQYF.

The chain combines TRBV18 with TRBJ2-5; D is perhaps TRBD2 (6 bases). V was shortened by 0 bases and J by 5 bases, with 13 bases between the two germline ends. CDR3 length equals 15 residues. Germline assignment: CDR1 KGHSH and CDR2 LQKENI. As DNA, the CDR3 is TGTGCCAGCTCACCACCTCCGGCCCGGGGGGAGACCCAGTACTTC. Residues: CASSPPPARGETQYF.

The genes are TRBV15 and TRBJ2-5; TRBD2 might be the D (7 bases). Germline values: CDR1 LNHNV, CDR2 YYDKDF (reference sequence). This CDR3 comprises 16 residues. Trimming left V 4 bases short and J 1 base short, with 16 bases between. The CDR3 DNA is TGTGCCACCAGCACACAGGGAGGGGGGAGCCAAGAGACCCAGTACTTC. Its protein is CATSTQGGGSQETQYF.

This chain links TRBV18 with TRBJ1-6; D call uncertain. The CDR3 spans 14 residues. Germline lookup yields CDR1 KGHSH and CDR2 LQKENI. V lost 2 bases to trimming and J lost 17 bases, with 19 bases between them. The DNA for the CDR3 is TGTGCCAGCTCACCAAACACGGACCCGGGATCCTTCCACTTT. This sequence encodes CASSPNTDPGSFHF.

CDR3 loop: CASSFSHTNTGELFF. CDR3 in DNA: TGTGCCAGCAGTTTCTCCCACACGAACACCGGGGAGCTGTTTTTT. This rearrangement joins TRBV27 to TRBJ2-2; the D is unclear. Trimming shortened V by 3 bases and J by 0 bases, and 8 bases separated the two germline ends. Germline V gene lookup returns CDR1 MNHEY and CDR2 SMNVEV (reference sequence). The CDR3 is 15 amino acids.

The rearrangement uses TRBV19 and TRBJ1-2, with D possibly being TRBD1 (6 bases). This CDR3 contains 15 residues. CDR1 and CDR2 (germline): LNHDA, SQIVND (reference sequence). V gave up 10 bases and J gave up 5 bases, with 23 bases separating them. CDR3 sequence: CATAKGRGSGYGYTF. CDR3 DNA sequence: TGTGCCACCGCGAAAGGTAGGGGGAGCGGTTATGGCTACACCTTC.

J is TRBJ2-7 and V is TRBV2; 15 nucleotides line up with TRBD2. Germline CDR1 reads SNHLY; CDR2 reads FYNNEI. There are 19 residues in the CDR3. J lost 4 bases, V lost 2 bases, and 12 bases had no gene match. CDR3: CASSEPSGLAGGGGYEQYF. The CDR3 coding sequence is TGTGCCAGCAGTGAACCTTCGGGACTAGCGGGGGGCGGCGGGTACGAGCAGTACTTC.

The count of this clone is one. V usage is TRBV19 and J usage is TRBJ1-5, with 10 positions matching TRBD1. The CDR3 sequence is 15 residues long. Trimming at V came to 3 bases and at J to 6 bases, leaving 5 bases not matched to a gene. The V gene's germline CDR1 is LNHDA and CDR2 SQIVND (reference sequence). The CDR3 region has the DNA TGTGCCAGTAGTATCCGACAGGGGGCCGGTCAGCCCCAGCATTTT. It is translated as CASSIRQGAGQPQHF.

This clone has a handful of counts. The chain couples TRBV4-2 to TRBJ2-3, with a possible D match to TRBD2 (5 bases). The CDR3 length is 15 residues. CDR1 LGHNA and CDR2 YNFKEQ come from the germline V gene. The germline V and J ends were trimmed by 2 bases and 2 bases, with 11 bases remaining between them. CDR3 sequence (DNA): TGTGCCAGCAGCCAACAGAGCGGACTCACAGATACGCAGTATTTT. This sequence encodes CASSQQSGLTDTQYF.

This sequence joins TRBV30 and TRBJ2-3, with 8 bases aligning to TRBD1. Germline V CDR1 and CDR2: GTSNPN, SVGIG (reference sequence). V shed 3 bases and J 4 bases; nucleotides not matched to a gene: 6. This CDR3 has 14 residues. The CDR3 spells CAWRHRGSADTQYF. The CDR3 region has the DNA TGTGCCTGGAGACACAGGGGGTCGGCAGATACGCAGTATTTT.

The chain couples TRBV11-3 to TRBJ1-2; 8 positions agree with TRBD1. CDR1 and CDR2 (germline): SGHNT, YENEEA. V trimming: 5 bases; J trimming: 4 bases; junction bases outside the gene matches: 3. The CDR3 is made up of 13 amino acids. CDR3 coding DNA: TGTGCCAGCAGCCGCGACAGGGGCTATGGCTACACCTTC. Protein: CASSRDRGYGYTF.

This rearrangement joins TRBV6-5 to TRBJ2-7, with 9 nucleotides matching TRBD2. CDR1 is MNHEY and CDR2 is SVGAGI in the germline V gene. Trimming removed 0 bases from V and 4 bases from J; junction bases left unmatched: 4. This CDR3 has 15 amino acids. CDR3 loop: CASSYSIAGGYEQYF. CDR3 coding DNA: TGTGCCAGCAGTTACTCGATCGCGGGGGGGTACGAGCAGTACTTC.

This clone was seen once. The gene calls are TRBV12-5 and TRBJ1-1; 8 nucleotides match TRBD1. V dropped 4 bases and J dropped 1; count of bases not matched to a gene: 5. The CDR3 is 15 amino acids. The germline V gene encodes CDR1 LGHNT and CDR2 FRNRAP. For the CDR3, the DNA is TGTGCTAGTGGTTCGGAGACAGGGGAGAACACTGAAGCTTTCTTT. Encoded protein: CASGSETGENTEAFF.

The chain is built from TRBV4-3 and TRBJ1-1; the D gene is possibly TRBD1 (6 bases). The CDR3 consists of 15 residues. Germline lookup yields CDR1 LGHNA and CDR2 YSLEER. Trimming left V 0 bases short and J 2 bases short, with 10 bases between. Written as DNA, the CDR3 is TGCGCCAGCAGCCAAGATGGGACACCAAACACTGAAGCTTTCTTT. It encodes CASSQDGTPNTEAFF.

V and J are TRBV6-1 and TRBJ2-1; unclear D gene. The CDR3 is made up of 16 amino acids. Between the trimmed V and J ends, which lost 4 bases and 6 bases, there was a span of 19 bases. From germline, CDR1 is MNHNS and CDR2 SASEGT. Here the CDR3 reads CASSVTTRVIGNEQFF. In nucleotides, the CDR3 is TGTGCCAGCAGTGTTACCACGCGCGTTATCGGCAATGAGCAGTTCTTC.

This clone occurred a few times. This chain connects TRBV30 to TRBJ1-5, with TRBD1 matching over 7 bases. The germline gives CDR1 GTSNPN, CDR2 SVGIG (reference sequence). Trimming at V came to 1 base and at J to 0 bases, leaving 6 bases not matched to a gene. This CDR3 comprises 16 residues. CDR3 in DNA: TGTGCCTGGAGTGATGGAGGGGGCTATAGCAATCAGCCCCAGCATTTT. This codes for CAWSDGGGYSNQPQHF.

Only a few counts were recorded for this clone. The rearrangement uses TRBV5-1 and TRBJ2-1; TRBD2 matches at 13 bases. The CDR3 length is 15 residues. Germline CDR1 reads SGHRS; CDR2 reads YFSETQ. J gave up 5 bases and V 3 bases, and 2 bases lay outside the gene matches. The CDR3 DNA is TGCGCCAGCAGCTATGGGACTAGCGGGGACAATGAGCAGTTCTTC. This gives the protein CASSYGTSGDNEQFF.

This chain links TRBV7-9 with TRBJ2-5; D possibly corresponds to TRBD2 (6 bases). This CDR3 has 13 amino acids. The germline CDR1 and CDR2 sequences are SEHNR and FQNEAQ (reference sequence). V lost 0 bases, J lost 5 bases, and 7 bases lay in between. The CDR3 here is CASSLAGGETQYF. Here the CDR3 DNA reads TGTGCCAGCAGCTTAGCGGGGGGTGAGACCCAGTACTTC. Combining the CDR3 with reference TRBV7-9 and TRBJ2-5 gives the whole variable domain DTGVSQNPRHKITKRGQNVTFRCDPISEHNRLYWYRQTLGQGPEFLTYFQNEAQLEKSRLLSDRFSAERPKGSFSTLEIQRTEQGDSAMYLCASSLAGGETQYFGPGTRLLVL.

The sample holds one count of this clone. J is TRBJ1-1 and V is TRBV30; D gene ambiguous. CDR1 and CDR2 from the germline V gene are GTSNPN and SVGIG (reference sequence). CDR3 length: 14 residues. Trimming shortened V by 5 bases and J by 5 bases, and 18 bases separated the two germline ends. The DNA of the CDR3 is TGTGCCTGGCACCGTCGAGGCCGTAGAACTGAAGCTTTCTTT. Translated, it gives CAWHRRGRRTEAFF.